A single sample gave rise to the 28 T cell receptor beta chains below, sequenced in a study of blood T cell repertoires in COVID-19. The table came from immunoSEQ multiplex PCR; TCRdb's copy has only in-frame clones and leaves some out. The sample includes about 170,000 clones, approximately 88% seen only once; the top ten take 2.5% to 3.5%. Specimen: peripheral blood. These receptors originate from a woman between 55 and 75 years old with acute or convalescent COVID-19.

The chain carries TRBV5-4 and TRBJ2-1; D call uncertain. The germline gives CDR1 SGHNT, CDR2 YYREEE (reference sequence). This CDR3 has 14 residues. V lost 4 bases and J 0 bases, leaving 8 bases between the germline ends. Written as DNA, the CDR3 is TGTGCCAGCAGCCCGACTGGCTCCTACAATGAGCAGTTCTTC. It encodes CASSPTGSYNEQFF.

V gene TRBV19 combines with J gene TRBJ1-6; 11 positions match TRBD1. J gave up 4 bases and V 10 bases, and 15 bases lay outside the gene matches. The CDR3 is 18 amino acids. Germline assignment: CDR1 LNHDA and CDR2 SQIVND (reference sequence). CDR3 sequence reads: CATQERDRGNRYNSPLHF. The CDR3 DNA reads as TGTGCCACCCAGGAGAGGGACAGGGGGAATCGATATAATTCACCCCTCCACTTT. Supplemented by reference TRBV19 and TRBJ1-6, the full variable domain reads DGGITQSPKYLFRKEGQNVTLSCEQNLNHDAMYWYRQDPGQGLRLIYYSQIVNDFQKGDIAEGYSVSREKKESFPLTVTSAQKNPTAFYLCATQERDRGNRYNSPLHFGNGTRLTVT.

The CDR3, as DNA: TGCGCCAGCAGCTTCCTTGGGGGGTCACAAGATACGCAGTATTTT. Translation: CASSFLGGSQDTQYF. The rearrangement links TRBV5-1 to TRBJ2-3, with D possibly matching TRBD2 (6 bases). Germline CDR1 SGHRS, CDR2 YFSETQ. The CDR3 is 15 amino acids. The ends were cut back, 2 bases at V and 5 bases at J, with 15 bases in the middle.

The CDR3 sequence: CASSLGAGPSYNEQFF. The CDR3 DNA follows: TGTGCCAGCAGCTTAGGGGCCGGTCCCTCCTACAATGAGCAGTTCTTC. The chain carries TRBV11-3 and TRBJ2-1; D is unresolved. The CDR3 has 16 residues. The germline V gene has CDR1 SGHNT and CDR2 YENEEA. The ends were cut back, 1 base at V and 0 bases at J, with 10 bases in the middle.

The chain joins TRBV5-6 to TRBJ2-3; the D gene is possibly TRBD1 (5 bases). V lost 6 bases, J lost 3 bases, and 17 bases lay in between. CDR1 is SGHDT and CDR2 is YYEEEE in the germline V gene. This CDR3 is 15 amino acids long. The CDR3, as DNA: TGTGCCAGCACCCCCGATCTTGGGGCGACAGATACGCAGTATTTT. This sequence encodes CASTPDLGATDTQYF.

The chain carries TRBV9 and TRBJ2-5; the D gene is possibly TRBD2 (7 bases). V lost 0 bases, J lost 5 bases, and 14 bases lay in between. The CDR3 runs to 15 residues. Germline CDR1 is SGDLS and CDR2 is YYNGEE. The CDR3 coding sequence is TGTGCCAGCAGCGTAGGAGCGGGGAGGGGGGAGACCCAGTACTTC. Translated: CASSVGAGRGETQYF.

The rearrangement links TRBV7-6 to TRBJ1-6, with TRBD1 matching 8 bases. With 1 base clipped from V and 6 bases from J, the junction kept 5 bases outside the gene matches. The germline CDR1 and CDR2 sequences are SGHVS and FNYEAQ. This CDR3 region has 16 residues. CDR3 loop: CASSLGAQGANSPLHF. CDR3 coding DNA: TGTGCCAGCAGCTTAGGGGCTCAGGGGGCTAATTCACCCCTCCACTTT.

This clone was seen only once. The V call is TRBV12-5, the J call TRBJ2-1; 10 nucleotides align to TRBD1. The CDR3 extends over 14 amino acids. The germline CDR1 and CDR2 sequences are LGHNT and FRNRAP. Trimming removed 9 bases from V and 7 bases from J; junction bases left unmatched: 9. The CDR3, as DNA: TGTGCTAGCCAAGACAGGACAGGGGGGAATGAGCAGTTCTTC. Residues: CASQDRTGGNEQFF. The variable domain in full, with the rest retrieved from reference TRBV12-5 and TRBJ2-1, is DARVTQTPRHKVTEMGQEVTMRCQPILGHNTVFWYRQTMMQGLELLAYFRNRAPLDDSGMPKDRFSAEMPDATLATLKIQPSEPRDSAVYFCASQDRTGGNEQFFGPGTRLTVL.

The chain couples TRBV10-3 to TRBJ1-6, with D unresolved. This CDR3 spans 13 amino acids. Looked up from germline, CDR1 is ENHRY and CDR2 is SYGVKD. V was cut by 11 bases and J by 9 bases, with 17 bases left in between. The CDR3: CALSVGSGSPLHF. DNA for the CDR3: TGTGCCTTGAGTGTTGGATCGGGTTCACCCCTCCACTTT.

This chain joins TRBV5-1 and TRBJ1-4; the match to TRBD1 covers 8 bases. CDR1 and CDR2 from the germline V gene are SGHRS and YFSETQ. Trimming at V came to 0 bases and at J to 8 bases, leaving 6 bases not matched to a gene. The CDR3 contains 15 residues. CDR3 sequence reads: CASSLEAGGPEKLFF. The DNA for the CDR3 is TGCGCCAGCAGCTTGGAAGCAGGGGGCCCCGAAAAACTGTTTTTT.

The gene calls are TRBV5-1 and TRBJ1-2, with no clear D. The CDR3 totals 14 residues. The germline V and J ends were trimmed by 4 bases and 6 bases, with 16 bases remaining between them. CDR1 and CDR2 from the germline V gene are SGHRS and YFSETQ. Here the CDR3 DNA reads TGCGCCAGCAGCCGCGCCGGGGAAGCGGATGGCTACACCTTC. Its protein is CASSRAGEADGYTF.

The chain carries TRBV4-1 and TRBJ2-1; perhaps TRBD2 as D (6 bases). The V gene's germline CDR1 is MGHRA and CDR2 YSYEKL. Trimming removed 6 bases at V and 6 bases at J, with 9 bases between. The CDR3 has 12 residues. The CDR3, as DNA: TGCGCCAGCAGGGACGGGGGCAATGAGCAGTTCTTC. The encoded protein is CASRDGGNEQFF.

The V and J genes are TRBV2 and TRBJ2-7; TRBD1 matches 8 bases. This CDR3 contains 13 residues. CDR1 is SNHLY and CDR2 is FYNNEI in the germline V gene. Unmatched junction bases numbered 6, after V lost 6 bases and J lost 5 bases. The CDR3 coding sequence is TGTGCCAGCAGCGCACAGGGGGGCAACGAGCAGTACTTC. Protein: CASSAQGGNEQYF.

The chain joins TRBV6-5 to TRBJ1-2, with D perhaps matching TRBD1 (6 bases). This CDR3 region has 14 residues. V dropped 7 bases and J dropped 2 bases, with 14 bases sitting between them. Per germline, CDR1 MNHEY and CDR2 SVGAGI. In DNA form, the CDR3 reads TGTGCCAGCAACCCCGGGACACCAAACTATGGCTACACCTTC. Amino acid sequence: CASNPGTPNYGYTF.

The chain recombines TRBV7-9 with TRBJ1-2, with 7 bases identical to TRBD1. The junction had 13 bases not matched to a gene; V was cut back by 7 bases and J by 8 bases. Germline CDR1 reads SEHNR; CDR2 reads FQNEAQ (reference sequence). The CDR3 is made up of 14 amino acids. The CDR3 reads CASTQRTGPEGYTF. The DNA of the CDR3 is TGTGCCAGCACCCAGCGGACAGGACCAGAGGGCTACACCTTC.

Concerning this clone: Germline is not matched at one junction end, which may reflect a read error. The V gene is TRBV6-1, the J gene TRBJ1-5; TRBD1 is a possible D gene (6 bases). The germline V gene has CDR1 MNHNS and CDR2 SASEGT. The CDR3 runs to 15 residues. In DNA form, the CDR3 reads TGTGCCAGCAGAGAAGACAGGTCGGGCAATCAGCCCCAGCATTTT. Protein product: CASREDRSGNQPQHF.

The V gene is TRBV6-5, the J gene TRBJ1-3, with TRBD1 matching over 8 bases. This CDR3 comprises 13 residues. V was clipped by 7 bases and J by 4 bases; unmatched bases: 3. Looked up from germline, CDR1 is MNHEY and CDR2 is SVGAGI. The chain's CDR3 is CASIGQGGNTIYF. The DNA for the CDR3 is TGTGCCAGCATCGGACAGGGAGGAAACACCATATATTTT.

This clone was observed once. The chain uses TRBV3-1 (or the pseudogene TRBV3-2) and TRBJ2-3; D ambiguous. Germline-derived CDR1 and CDR2 are LGHDT and YNNKEL (reference sequence). The CDR3 consists of 13 residues. The germline V and J ends were trimmed by 2 bases and 1 base, with 4 bases remaining between them. The CDR3 here is CASSQRGTDTQYF. For the CDR3, the DNA is TGTGCCAGCAGCCAAAGAGGCACAGATACGCAGTATTTT.

The gene calls are TRBV29-1 and TRBJ1-2; 10 bases align to TRBD1. Germline V gene lookup returns CDR1 SQVTM and CDR2 ANQGSEA. This CDR3 has 13 amino acids. Trimming took 6 bases from V and 5 from J; bases not matched to a gene: 6. The DNA of the CDR3 is TGCAGCGTGACAGGGGGCGCCCCATATGGCTACACCTTC. This gives the protein CSVTGGAPYGYTF.

The genes are TRBV5-4 and TRBJ1-5; D might be TRBD1 (5 bases). Trimming cost V 2 bases and J 4 bases, with 13 bases left between them. This CDR3 comprises 15 residues. Germline V gives CDR1 SGHNT, CDR2 YYREEE (reference sequence). The CDR3: CASSFGGSGNQPQHF. The CDR3 bases are TGTGCCAGCAGCTTCGGGGGTTCCGGGAATCAGCCCCAGCATTTT.

J is TRBJ1-1 and V is TRBV25-1; TRBD1 is a possible D gene (6 bases). The CDR3 spans 15 residues. The germline CDR1 and CDR2 sequences are MGHDK and SYGVNS. V was cut by 5 bases and J by 11 bases, with 24 bases left in between. CDR3 loop: CASSPSGGAPEAAFF. CDR3 bases: TGTGCCAGCAGTCCCTCGGGGGGGGCCCCTGAAGCGGCTTTCTTT.

The V gene is TRBV5-4, the J gene TRBJ1-1, with 7 bases matching TRBD1. J gave up 5 bases and V 1 base, and 8 bases lay outside the gene matches. CDR1 is SGHNT, CDR2 YYREEE, per germline (reference sequence). The CDR3 extends over 15 amino acids. CDR3 in amino acids: CASSLKGGLSTEAFF. Here the CDR3 DNA reads TGTGCCAGCAGCTTGAAAGGGGGCCTGAGTACTGAAGCTTTCTTT.

This clone has just a few counts. The rearrangement uses TRBV18 and TRBJ1-1; perhaps TRBD1 as D (5 bases). The CDR3 is 15 residues long. With 4 bases removed from V and 4 bases from J, the gap between germline ends came to 16 bases. Germline CDR1 KGHSH, CDR2 LQKENI. The CDR3 reads CASSLTDSGFTEAFF. The CDR3 region has the DNA TGTGCCAGCTCACTGACAGATTCAGGGTTCACTGAAGCTTTCTTT.

This chain uses TRBV24-1 with TRBJ1-5, with 7 bases identical to TRBD1. Trimming removed 3 bases from V and 4 bases from J; junction bases left unmatched: 5. The CDR3 loop spans 15 amino acids. Germline V gene data show CDR1 as KGHDR and CDR2 as SFDVKD. The CDR3 DNA follows: TGTGCCACCAGTGATCCTGGGACAGCGAATCAGCCCCAGCATTTT. Translated: CATSDPGTANQPQHF.

V and J are TRBV10-3 and TRBJ1-5, with D perhaps matching TRBD1 (5 bases). The CDR3 loop spans 15 amino acids. Deletions cut 3 bases from V and 4 bases from J, with 13 bases between. Germline CDR1 is ENHRY and CDR2 is SYGVKD. The CDR3 spells CAISDGGKGNQPQHF. CDR3 in DNA: TGTGCCATCAGTGATGGGGGGAAGGGGAATCAGCCCCAGCATTTT.

The CDR3 DNA reads TGTGCCAGCTCACCAGGCGGGCGCCTCAATCAGCCCCAGCATTTT. This translates into CASSPGGRLNQPQHF. V is TRBV18 and J is TRBJ1-5, with no clear D. V lost 2 bases, J lost 3 bases, and 11 bases lay in between. Germline V CDR1 and CDR2: KGHSH, LQKENI. The CDR3 extends over 15 amino acids.

The V gene is TRBV6-5, the J gene TRBJ2-3, with 8 bases lining up with TRBD2. Germline CDR1 MNHEY, CDR2 SVGAGI. The CDR3 length is 15 residues. Trimming at V came to 7 bases and at J to 5 bases, leaving 11 bases not matched to a gene. The CDR3 spells CASKERGSRGDTQYF. CDR3 sequence (DNA): TGTGCCAGCAAAGAGCGGGGGTCACGAGGAGATACGCAGTATTTT.

The rearrangement uses TRBV5-4 and TRBJ2-3, with TRBD2 matching 12 bases. The CDR3 is made up of 16 amino acids. V shed 5 bases, J shed 2 bases, and the junction held 6 bases outside the gene matches. The germline CDR1 and CDR2 sequences are SGHNT and YYREEE (reference sequence). CDR3: CASRDPSGGDTDTQYF. CDR3 DNA sequence: TGTGCCAGCAGAGACCCTAGCGGGGGGGACACAGATACGCAGTATTTT.